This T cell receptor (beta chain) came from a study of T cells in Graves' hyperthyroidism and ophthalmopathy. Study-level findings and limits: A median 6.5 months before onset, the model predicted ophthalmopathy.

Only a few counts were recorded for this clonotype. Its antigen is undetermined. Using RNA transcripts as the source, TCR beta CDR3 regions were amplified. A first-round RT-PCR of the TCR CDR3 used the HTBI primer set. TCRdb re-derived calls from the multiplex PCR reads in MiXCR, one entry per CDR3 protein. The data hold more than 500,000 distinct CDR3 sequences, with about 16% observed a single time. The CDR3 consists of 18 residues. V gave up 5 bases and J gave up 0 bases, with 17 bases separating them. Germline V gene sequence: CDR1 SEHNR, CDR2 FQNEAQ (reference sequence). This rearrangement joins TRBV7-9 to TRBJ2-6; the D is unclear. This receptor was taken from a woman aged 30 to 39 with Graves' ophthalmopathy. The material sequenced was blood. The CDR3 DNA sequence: TGTGCCAGCAGCCACCTGCGACCCCCCTTCTCTGGGGCCAACGTCCTGACTTTC. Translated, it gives CASSHLRPPFSGANVLTF.